The present T cell receptor (beta chain) was sequenced within a study of a mutant IDH1 vaccine in newly diagnosed glioma. Overall study context: Former treatment meant radiotherapy, temozolomide, or both; the majority had gotten both. Week 35 brought visit V12, which was followed by visit V13 at week 47.

Only in-frame clones appear in the TCRdb table, and some are missing; sequencing was by immunoSEQ multiplex PCR. The sample records tens of thousands of clones, 81% being singletons. V lost 8 bases, J lost 6 bases, and 20 bases lay in between. Germline CDR1 SNHLY, CDR2 FYNNEI. This CDR3 is built from 14 residues. Stated time point: week 35, safety follow-up. Each dose of the vaccine consisted of 300 ug of mutant IDH1 20-mer peptide, with topical imiquimod. A word on this clone: Its antigen is still unknown.

Sequencing was performed on PBMCs, taken from a glioma patient whose treatment included an IDH1 peptide vaccine. The origin of this receptor is a man aged 40-49 years with glioma. The chain couples TRBV2 to TRBJ2-7; D is tentatively TRBD1 or TRBD2 (5 bases each). CDR3 region: CASGKGRGEAEQYF. The CDR3 DNA sequence: TGTGCCAGCGGTAAGGGAAGGGGAGAGGCCGAGCAGTACTTC.